This T cell receptor beta chain is drawn from a study of T cell repertoires in cytomegalovirus infection (dated by TCRdb to the late 2010s). Turning to the overall study: The peptide stimulations were aimed at well-studied HLA-B-restricted epitopes as well as recently identified HLA-C-restricted CMV epitopes, whose presentation resists viral immunomodulation. The HLA type of each donor mattered for the analysis, because public TCR beta signatures pointed to carriage of CMV infection along with the matching HLA type. Study-wide conclusions, independent of this receptor: The ex vivo response was dominated by HLA-C-restricted CMV-specific TCR beta clonotypes, and the single most frequent clonotype in two of eight donors was supplied by these HLA-C-restricted clonotypes. Carriers of CMV infection plus the relevant HLA type were discriminated by the cumulative frequency of public TCR beta family members in the study cohort and in an independent approximately 360-donor cohort.

This specimen's treatment or condition label, per the study, means: in vitro stimulation with specific CMV peptide epitopes to enrich CMV-specific T cells. There are 15 amino acids in the CDR3, from cysteine to phenylalanine inclusive. Of all the DNA, just the CDR3 is kept, 45 bases in frame from base 1. From the germline V gene (reference sequence), CDR1 is LNHDA and CDR2 is SQIVND. V is reduced by 5 bases and J by 5 bases, leaving a spacing of 18 bases between them. The data were produced on an Illumina HiSeq 1500. TCRdb cleaned the public reads at Q25 with fastp, built clones with MiXCR and kept in-frame beta chains. Every entry covers one CDR3 protein and lists the most common genes and DNA from its rows. In all, the sample holds hundreds of thousands of distinct CDR3 sequences, and around 32% of those were seen once. The ten largest clones take up about 18% of the sample. In this sample, this clonotype turned up a few times. Which antigen it targets is not known. Within one base of it there is no much larger clone, and no base qualities were kept.

The receptor chain draws on TRBV19 and TRBJ2-5; the D gene may be TRBD1 or TRBD2, since each aligns over 6 bases. This receptor was obtained from a human donor in good health (CMV status not recorded). Some clones in this sample may be carry-over from other donors' samples. The sample here was cultured PBMCs, taken from culture after CMV antigen stimulation. The CDR3 here reads CASSLLATGRETQYF. Here is the DNA: TGTGCCAGTAGTTTGCTAGCGACAGGACGGGAGACCCAGTACTTC.